This entry concerns a single T cell receptor (beta chain). No antigen is known for it. This record belongs to a study of T cell responses to AZD1222 COVID-19 vaccine. As for the study in general: Second-dose timings of about 4 or about 12 weeks were pooled. The study, taken as a whole, reports: Sampling that yielded the repertoires occurred only after the peak T cell response. Clonal diversity may have been underestimated, and the donors were mostly white British, with more females than males.

The ends were cut back, 2 bases at V and 0 bases at J, with 14 bases in the middle. Germline assignment: CDR1 LNHDA and CDR2 SQIVND (reference sequence). There are 17 residues in the CDR3. Profiled with immunoSEQ multiplex PCR; TCRdb holds only in-frame clones, not every one. Of 95,000 or so clones in the sample, roughly 90% were seen once. The chain has TRBV19 and TRBJ1-5, with D unresolved. This specimen consisted of peripheral blood, obtained on day 0 of AZD1222 vaccination. The sequence derives from an adult in good health. The CDR3 region has the DNA TGTGCCAGTAGTATACTCCCCGTCCGGATTAGCAATCAGCCCCAGCATTTT. Protein sequence: CASSILPVRISNQPQHF.